Here is one TCR beta chain with its context. CDR3 length: 15 amino acids. Per the germline V gene, CDR1 is SGDLS and CDR2 is YYNGEE. The V end was cut by 0 bases, the J end by 4 bases, with 8 bases between. The sample originates from a study of blood T cell repertoires in COVID-19. Study at large: Material from acute and convalescent COVID-19 was sourced from the United States, Italy and Spain. T cells, B-cell-depleted T cells, or PBMCs supplied cDNA or gDNA.

Original processing notes: The assay estimated nucleated cells by amplifying reference gene primers. Clones were read by immunoSEQ multiplex PCR, and TCRdb kept only the in-frame ones, dropping some. V, J and clone size are those of that table, while D and trimming were read from the DNA. The sample has 50,000 or so clones, more than 80% seen once. Sequences were obtained from peripheral blood. V and J are TRBV9 and TRBJ1-6, with D perhaps TRBD1 (5 bases). The receptor was derived from a woman aged 60-75 years with acute or convalescent COVID-19. CDR3 residues: CASSVEGTYNSPLHF. CDR3 in DNA: TGTGCCAGCAGCGTAGAGGGGACTTATAATTCACCCCTCCACTTT.